These T cell receptor beta chains were read from a single sample in a study of T cell responses to AZD1222 COVID-19 vaccine. TCRdb's table, derived via immunoSEQ multiplex PCR, lists solely in-frame clones and lacks some. The sample consists of roughly 140,000 clones, roughly 91% of them appearing once. This material consisted of peripheral blood, taken 28 days after the second AZD1222 dose. The receptors come from an adult who received the AZD1222 COVID-19 vaccine. Each CDR3 is given with its conserved first and last residue. The D gene is left open where the match is weak. Not all rows give a size; the values are once, few, many and, for expanded clones, a class.

v_call	d_call	cdr3_length	j_call	clone_size	cdr3_aa	cdr3_nt
TRBV7-9	.	14	TRBJ2-1	.	CASSLKRDSLEQFF	TGTGCCAGCAGCTTAAAAAGGGATAGCCTTGAGCAGTTCTTC
TRBV25-1	TRBD1	14	TRBJ1-2	.	CASSRQGTNYGYTF	TGTGCCAGCTCAAGACAGGGAACCAACTATGGCTACACCTTC
TRBV18	.	16	TRBJ2-2	.	CASSPTGFGDTGELFF	TGTGCCAGCTCACCCACAGGTTTTGGCGACACCGGGGAGCTGTTTTTT
TRBV4-3	.	13	TRBJ2-2	.	CASSLSWDGELFF	TGCGCCAGCAGCCTGTCGTGGGACGGGGAGCTGTTTTTT
TRBV7-9	.	19	TRBJ2-7	.	CASSPSVAVRPLRLYEQYF	TGTGCCAGCAGCCCATCCGTGGCGGTGAGACCCCTCCGGCTCTACGAGCAGTACTTC
TRBV28	.	14	TRBJ1-2	.	CASRSLPGDYGYTF	TGTGCCAGCAGGTCTCTCCCTGGGGACTATGGCTACACCTTC
TRBV9	TRBD2	18	TRBJ2-6	few	CATSGDGGFSSGANVLTF	TGTGCCACAAGCGGGGACGGCGGATTTAGCTCTGGGGCCAACGTCCTGACTTTC
TRBV28	.	15	TRBJ1-4	.	CASIASGTGGEKLFF	TGTGCCAGCATCGCCTCCGGGACGGGGGGAGAAAAACTGTTTTTT
TRBV7-2	.	14	TRBJ1-1	.	CASSRDAYYTEAFF	TGTGCCAGCAGTCGGGACGCCTATTACACTGAAGCTTTCTTT
TRBV9	.	13	TRBJ2-3	.	CASSGLSTDTQYF	TGTGCCAGCAGCGGACTGAGCACAGATACGCAGTATTTT
TRBV10-3	.	14	TRBJ1-6	once	CAISEGGGRTPLHF	TGTGCCATCAGTGAGGGAGGAGGTAGGACACCCCTCCACTTT
TRBV5-1	.	15	TRBJ1-2	.	CASSFSPSSGLGYTF	TGCGCCAGCAGCTTTAGCCCCTCGTCAGGACTAGGCTACACCTTC
TRBV19	.	15	TRBJ1-2	.	CASTAPDTVLDGYTF	TGTGCCAGTACCGCCCCCGACACCGTCTTGGATGGCTACACCTTC
TRBV5-5	.	11	TRBJ2-5	once	CASSGQETQYF	TGTGCCAGCAGCGGCCAAGAGACCCAGTACTTC
TRBV29-1	.	15	TRBJ2-1	.	CSVVVGADRKNEQFF	TGCAGCGTTGTGGTCGGAGCCGACAGGAAAAATGAGCAGTTCTTC
TRBV3-1/TRBV3-2	.	15	TRBJ2-5	.	CASSLRGAVQETQYF	TGTGCCAGCAGCCTAAGAGGAGCGGTACAAGAGACCCAGTACTTC
TRBV30	.	13	TRBJ2-2	.	CGRGESPTGELFF	TGTGGAAGAGGAGAGAGTCCCACCGGGGAGCTGTTTTTT
TRBV3-1/TRBV3-2	TRBD2	18	TRBJ2-5	.	CASSQIAGTSGVRETQYF	TGTGCCAGCAGCCAAATAGCGGGGACTAGCGGGGTGCGGGAGACCCAGTACTTC
TRBV12-5	.	16	TRBJ2-3	.	CASNPPGGTRADTQYF	TGTGCTAGCAACCCCCCCGGGGGAACGCGCGCAGATACGCAGTATTTT
TRBV11-2	.	18	TRBJ2-5	.	CASSLAGTSTGFEETQYF	TGTGCCAGCAGCTTAGCAGGTACCTCCACAGGGTTCGAAGAGACCCAGTACTTC
TRBV7-9	.	12	TRBJ2-1	.	CASSLDQITSFF	TGTGCCAGCAGCTTAGATCAAATTACGTCGTTCTTC
TRBV7-3	TRBD2	16	TRBJ2-5	.	CASSPGLAGGQETQYF	TGTGCCAGCAGCCCTGGACTAGCGGGGGGACAAGAGACCCAGTACTTC
TRBV6-2/TRBV6-3	.	13	TRBJ2-7	.	CASSRGQTYEQYF	TGTGCCAGCAGTCGAGGACAAACCTACGAGCAGTACTTC
TRBV7-9	.	17	TRBJ1-5	.	CASSSTPGGSSNQPQHF	TGTGCCAGCAGCTCCACCCCGGGGGGATCAAGCAATCAGCCCCAGCATTTT
TRBV24-1	.	13	TRBJ1-2	.	CATSESATYGYTF	TGTGCCACCAGTGAGTCAGCTACCTATGGCTACACCTTC
TRBV6-5	.	12	TRBJ2-7	once	CASTGIAYEQYF	TGTGCCAGCACGGGTATAGCCTACGAGCAGTACTTC
TRBV28	.	14	TRBJ2-6	.	CASSLNDVRDRRTF	TGTGCCAGCAGTCTCAATGATGTGCGTGACAGGCGGACTTTC
TRBV6-1	.	15	TRBJ1-2	.	CASSEFVGPFDGYTF	TGTGCCAGCAGTGAATTTGTAGGGCCCTTCGATGGCTACACCTTC
TRBV6-6	TRBD1	13	TRBJ1-2	.	CASSDDRGYGYTF	TGTGCCAGCAGCGACGACAGGGGCTATGGCTACACCTTC
TRBV18	.	14	TRBJ1-1	.	CASSPGTANTEAFF	TGTGCCAGCTCACCCGGGACGGCGAACACTGAAGCTTTCTTT
TRBV6-5	.	15	TRBJ1-5	.	CASSYSMQGNQPQHF	TGTGCCAGCAGTTACTCGATGCAGGGGAATCAGCCCCAGCATTTT
TRBV11-2	TRBD2	18	TRBJ2-1	few	CASSSRTSGGSSYNEQFF	TGTGCCAGCAGCTCACGGACTAGCGGGGGTAGCTCCTACAATGAGCAGTTCTTC
TRBV27	TRBD1	14	TRBJ1-2	.	CASSQQGATYGYTF	TGTGCCAGCAGTCAACAGGGGGCAACTTATGGCTACACCTTC
TRBV5-6	.	16	TRBJ2-7	.	CASSLEVLGPAYEQYF	TGTGCCAGCAGCTTGGAGGTATTGGGCCCCGCCTACGAGCAGTACTTC
TRBV7-2	.	12	TRBJ1-2	.	CASSFSGYGYTF	TGTGCCAGCAGCTTCTCAGGGTATGGCTACACCTTC
TRBV10-3	.	16	TRBJ2-7	.	CATTPGSALEGSEQYF	TGTGCCACGACACCTGGGTCCGCTTTAGAGGGGTCCGAGCAGTACTTC
TRBV7-2	.	16	TRBJ2-4	.	CASSLAGPGSKNIQYF	TGTGCCAGCAGCTTAGCGGGCCCGGGGAGCAAAAACATTCAGTACTTC
TRBV2	.	14	TRBJ2-1	.	CASIFESGYNEQFF	TGTGCCAGCATTTTCGAGTCGGGGTACAATGAGCAGTTCTTC
TRBV2	.	13	TRBJ1-4	.	CASSGTVAEKLFF	TGTGCCAGCAGCGGCACGGTTGCTGAAAAACTGTTTTTT
TRBV6-2/TRBV6-3	.	12	TRBJ2-5	.	CASSYSTETQYF	TGTGCCAGCAGTTACTCGACCGAGACCCAGTACTTC
TRBV28	.	11	TRBJ2-4	.	CASSTTFIQYF	TGTGCCAGCAGCACCACGTTCATTCAGTACTTC
TRBV7-9	.	13	TRBJ1-6	.	CASSLGWNSPLHF	TGTGCCAGCAGCTTAGGTTGGAATTCACCCCTCCACTTT
TRBV30	.	14	TRBJ1-4	.	CAWSHRMGNEKLFF	TGTGCCTGGAGTCACCGGATGGGTAATGAAAAACTGTTTTTT
TRBV4-1	.	13	TRBJ1-2	.	CASSQNRVSGYTF	TGCGCCAGCAGCCAGAACAGGGTGAGTGGCTACACCTTC
TRBV5-4	TRBD1	13	TRBJ2-1	.	CASSQTGGHEQFF	TGTGCCAGCAGCCAGACAGGGGGCCATGAGCAGTTCTTC
TRBV7-9	.	14	TRBJ2-7	.	CASSLDGPRVEQYF	TGTGCCAGCAGCTTAGATGGACCTAGGGTCGAGCAGTACTTC
TRBV5-1	.	13	TRBJ1-3	once	CASSLSYGNTIYF	TGCGCCAGCAGCTTGAGTTATGGAAACACCATATATTTT
TRBV11-1	.	13	TRBJ1-1	.	CASSFEEGHGAFF	TGTGCCAGCAGCTTCGAAGAAGGACACGGGGCTTTCTTT
TRBV28	.	11	TRBJ2-5	.	CASSLKETQYF	TGTGCCAGCAGTTTAAAAGAGACCCAGTACTTC
TRBV7-9	.	12	TRBJ2-7	.	CASSFITYEQYF	TGTGCCAGCAGCTTTATAACCTACGAGCAGTACTTC
TRBV2	.	14	TRBJ2-7	.	CASSERGRGGEQYF	TGTGCCAGCAGTGAAAGGGGAAGGGGTGGCGAGCAGTACTTC
TRBV3-1/TRBV3-2	TRBD1	15	TRBJ1-2	.	CASSQGAGGGNGYTF	TGTGCCAGCAGCCAAGGGGCAGGGGGCGGTAATGGCTACACCTTC
TRBV6-5	TRBD1	15	TRBJ1-5	.	CASHPGQGESQPQHF	TGTGCCAGCCACCCGGGACAGGGGGAGAGTCAGCCCCAGCATTTT
TRBV10-1	.	15	TRBJ2-3	.	CASGEKLAGTDTQYF	TGCGCCAGCGGCGAAAAATTAGCGGGCACAGATACGCAGTATTTT
TRBV4-3	.	13	TRBJ2-1	once	CASSQDQEGEQFF	TGCGCCAGCAGCCAAGATCAGGAGGGTGAGCAGTTCTTC
TRBV28	.	14	TRBJ2-5	.	CASSSIRLVWTQYF	TGTGCCAGCAGTTCTATAAGACTAGTTTGGACCCAGTACTTC
TRBV5-1	.	17	TRBJ1-1	.	CASSPTGSPSMNTEAFF	TGCGCCAGCAGCCCAACAGGGTCGCCTTCCATGAACACTGAAGCTTTCTTT
TRBV28	.	14	TRBJ1-4	.	CASTPPRGGEKLFF	TGTGCCAGCACCCCCCCCCGGGGAGGAGAAAAACTGTTTTTT